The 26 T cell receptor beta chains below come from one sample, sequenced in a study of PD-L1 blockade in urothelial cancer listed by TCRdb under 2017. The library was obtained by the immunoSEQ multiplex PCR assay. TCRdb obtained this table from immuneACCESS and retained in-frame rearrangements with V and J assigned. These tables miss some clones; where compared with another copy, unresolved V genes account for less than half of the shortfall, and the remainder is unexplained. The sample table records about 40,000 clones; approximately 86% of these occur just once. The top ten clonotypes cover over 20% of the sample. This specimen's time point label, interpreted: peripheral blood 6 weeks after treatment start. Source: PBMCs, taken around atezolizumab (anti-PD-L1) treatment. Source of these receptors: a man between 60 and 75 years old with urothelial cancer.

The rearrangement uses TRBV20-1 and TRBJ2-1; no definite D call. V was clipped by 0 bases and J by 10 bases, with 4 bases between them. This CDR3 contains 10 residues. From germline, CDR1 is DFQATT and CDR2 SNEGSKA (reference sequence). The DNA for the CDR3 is TGCAGTGCTAGAGAGACAGAGCAGTTCTTC. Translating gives CSARETEQFF.

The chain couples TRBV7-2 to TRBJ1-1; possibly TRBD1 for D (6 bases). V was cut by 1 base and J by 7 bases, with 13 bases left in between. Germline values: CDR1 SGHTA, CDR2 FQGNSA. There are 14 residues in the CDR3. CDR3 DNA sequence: TGTGCCAGCAGCTTAGTTTCAGGGGATGGTGAAGCTTTCTTT. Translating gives CASSLVSGDGEAFF.

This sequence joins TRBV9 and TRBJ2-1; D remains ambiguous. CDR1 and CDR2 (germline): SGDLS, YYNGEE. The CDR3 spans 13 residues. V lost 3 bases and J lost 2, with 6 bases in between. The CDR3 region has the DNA TGTGCCAGCAGCGACCGGGCCTACAATGAGCAGTTCTTC. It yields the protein CASSDRAYNEQFF. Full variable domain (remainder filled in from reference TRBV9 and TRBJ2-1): DSGVTQTPKHLITATGQRVTLRCSPRSGDLSVYWYQQSLDQGLQFLIQYYNGEERAKGNILERFSAQQFPDLHSELNLSSLELGDSALYFCASSDRAYNEQFFGPGTRLTVL.

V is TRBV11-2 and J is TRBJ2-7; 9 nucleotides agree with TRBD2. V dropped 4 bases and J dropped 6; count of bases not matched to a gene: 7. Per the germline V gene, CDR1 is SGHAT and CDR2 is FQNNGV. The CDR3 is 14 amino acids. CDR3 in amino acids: CASSSSGVQAEQYF. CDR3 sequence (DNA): TGTGCCAGCAGCTCTAGCGGGGTTCAAGCCGAGCAGTACTTC. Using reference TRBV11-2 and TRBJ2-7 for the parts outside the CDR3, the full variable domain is EAGVAQSPRYKIIEKRQSVAFWCNPISGHATLYWYQQILGQGPKLLIQFQNNGVVDDSQLPKDRFSAERLKGVDSTLKIQPAKLEDSAVYLCASSSSGVQAEQYFGPGTRLTVT.

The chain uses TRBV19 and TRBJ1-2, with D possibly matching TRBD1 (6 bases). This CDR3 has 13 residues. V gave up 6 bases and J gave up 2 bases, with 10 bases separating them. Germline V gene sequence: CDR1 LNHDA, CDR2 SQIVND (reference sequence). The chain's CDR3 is CASSRGSNYGYTF. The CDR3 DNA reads TGTGCCAGTAGCAGGGGCAGCAACTATGGCTACACCTTC.

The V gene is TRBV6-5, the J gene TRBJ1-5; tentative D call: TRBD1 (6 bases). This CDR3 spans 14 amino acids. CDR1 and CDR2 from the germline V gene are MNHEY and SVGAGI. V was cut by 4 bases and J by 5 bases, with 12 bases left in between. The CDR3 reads CASSLLQGHQPQHF. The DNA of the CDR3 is TGTGCCAGCAGTTTATTACAGGGCCATCAGCCCCAGCATTTT.

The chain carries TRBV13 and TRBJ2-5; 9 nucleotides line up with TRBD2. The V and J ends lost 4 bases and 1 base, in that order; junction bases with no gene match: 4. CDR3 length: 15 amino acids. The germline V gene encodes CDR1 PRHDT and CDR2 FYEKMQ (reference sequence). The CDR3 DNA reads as TGTGCCAGCAGCTATCGACTAGCGGCCCAAGAGACCCAGTACTTC. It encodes CASSYRLAAQETQYF.

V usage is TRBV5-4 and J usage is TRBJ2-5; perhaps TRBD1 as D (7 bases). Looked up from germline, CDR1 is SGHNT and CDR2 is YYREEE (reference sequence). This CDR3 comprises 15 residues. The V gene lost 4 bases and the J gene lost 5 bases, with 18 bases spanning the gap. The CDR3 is CASSRTAGGTETQYF. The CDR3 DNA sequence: TGTGCCAGCAGCCGGACAGCAGGGGGGACGGAGACCCAGTACTTC. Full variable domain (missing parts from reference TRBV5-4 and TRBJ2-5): ETGVTQSPTHLIKTRGQQVTLRCSSQSGHNTVSWYQQALGQGPQFIFQYYREEENGRGNFPPRFSGLQFPNYSSELNVNALELDDSALYLCASSRTAGGTETQYFGPGTRLLVL.

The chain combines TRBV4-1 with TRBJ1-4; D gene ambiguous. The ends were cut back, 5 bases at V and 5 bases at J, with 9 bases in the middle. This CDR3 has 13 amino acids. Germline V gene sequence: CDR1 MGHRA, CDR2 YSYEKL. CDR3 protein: CASSRRSNEKLFF. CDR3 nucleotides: TGCGCCAGCAGCAGAAGGAGCAATGAAAAACTGTTTTTT.

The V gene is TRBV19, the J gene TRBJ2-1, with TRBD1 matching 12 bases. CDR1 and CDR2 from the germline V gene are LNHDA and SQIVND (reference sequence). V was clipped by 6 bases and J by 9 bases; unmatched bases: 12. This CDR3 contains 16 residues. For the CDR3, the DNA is TGTGCCAGTAGCCCCCTCAGGGGGACAGGGGGCTTTGAGCAGTTCTTC. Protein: CASSPLRGTGGFEQFF.

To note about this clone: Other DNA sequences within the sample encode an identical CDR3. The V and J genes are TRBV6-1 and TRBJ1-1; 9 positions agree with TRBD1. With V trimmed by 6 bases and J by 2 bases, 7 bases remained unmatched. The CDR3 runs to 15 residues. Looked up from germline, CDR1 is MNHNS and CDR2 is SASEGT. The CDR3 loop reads CASRDRDRVNTEAFF. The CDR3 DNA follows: TGTGCCAGCAGGGACCGGGACAGGGTTAACACTGAAGCTTTCTTT.

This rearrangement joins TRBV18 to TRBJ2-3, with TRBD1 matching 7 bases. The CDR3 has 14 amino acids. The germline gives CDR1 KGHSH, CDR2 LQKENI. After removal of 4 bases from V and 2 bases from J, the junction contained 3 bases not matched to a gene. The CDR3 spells CASSRGQSTDTQYF. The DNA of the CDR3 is TGTGCCAGCTCACGGGGACAGTCCACAGATACGCAGTATTTT.

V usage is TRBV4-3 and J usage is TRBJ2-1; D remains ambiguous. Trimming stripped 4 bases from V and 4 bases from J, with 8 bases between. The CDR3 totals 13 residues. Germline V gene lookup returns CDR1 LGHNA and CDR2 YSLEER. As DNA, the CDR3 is TGCGCCAGCAGCCTCCAACTATACAATGAGCAGTTCTTC. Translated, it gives CASSLQLYNEQFF.

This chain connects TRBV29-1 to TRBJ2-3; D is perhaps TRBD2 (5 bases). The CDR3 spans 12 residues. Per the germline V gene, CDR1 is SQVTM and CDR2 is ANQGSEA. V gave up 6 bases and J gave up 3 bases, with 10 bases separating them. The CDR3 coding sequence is TGCAGCGTAGGTCGGGGAACAGATACGCAGTATTTT. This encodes CSVGRGTDTQYF.

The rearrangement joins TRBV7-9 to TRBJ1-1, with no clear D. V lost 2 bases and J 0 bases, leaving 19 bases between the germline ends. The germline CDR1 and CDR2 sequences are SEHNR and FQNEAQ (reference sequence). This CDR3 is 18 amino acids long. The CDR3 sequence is CASSLKGAETGMNTEAFF. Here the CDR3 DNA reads TGTGCCAGCAGCTTAAAAGGAGCTGAAACGGGTATGAACACTGAAGCTTTCTTT.

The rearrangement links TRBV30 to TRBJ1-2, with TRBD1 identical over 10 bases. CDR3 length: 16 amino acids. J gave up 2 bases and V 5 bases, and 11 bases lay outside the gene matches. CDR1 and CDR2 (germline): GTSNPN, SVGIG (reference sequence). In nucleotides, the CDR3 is TGTGCCTGGTACCGGGACAGGGGACTTAAAAACTATGGCTACACCTTC. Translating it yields CAWYRDRGLKNYGYTF. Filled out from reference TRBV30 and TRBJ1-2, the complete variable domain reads SQTIHQWPATLVQPVGSPLSLECTVEGTSNPNLYWYRQAAGRGLQLLFYSVGIGQISSEVPQNLSASRPQDRQFILSSKKLLLSDSGFYLCAWYRDRGLKNYGYTFGSGTRLTVV.

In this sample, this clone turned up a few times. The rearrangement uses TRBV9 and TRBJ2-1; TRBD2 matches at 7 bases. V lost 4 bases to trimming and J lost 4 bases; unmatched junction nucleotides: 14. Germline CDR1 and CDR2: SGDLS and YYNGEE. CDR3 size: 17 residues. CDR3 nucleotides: TGTGCCAGCAGCCCCCACCAGAGCGGGACGAATTACAATGAGCAGTTCTTC. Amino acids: CASSPHQSGTNYNEQFF. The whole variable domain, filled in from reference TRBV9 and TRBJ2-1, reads DSGVTQTPKHLITATGQRVTLRCSPRSGDLSVYWYQQSLDQGLQFLIQYYNGEERAKGNILERFSAQQFPDLHSELNLSSLELGDSALYFCASSPHQSGTNYNEQFFGPGTRLTVL.

DNA of the CDR3: TGCGCCAGCAGTGGAACGGGACAGGGGCTTTGGACAAGCTCCTACGAGCAGTACTTC. Translated, it gives CASSGTGQGLWTSSYEQYF. The chain joins TRBV10-2 to TRBJ2-7; TRBD1 agrees at 10 bases. Germline V CDR1 and CDR2: WSHSY, SAAADI. The V gene end was trimmed by 4 bases and the J gene end by 0 bases; junction bases not matched to a gene: 15. The CDR3 extends over 19 amino acids.

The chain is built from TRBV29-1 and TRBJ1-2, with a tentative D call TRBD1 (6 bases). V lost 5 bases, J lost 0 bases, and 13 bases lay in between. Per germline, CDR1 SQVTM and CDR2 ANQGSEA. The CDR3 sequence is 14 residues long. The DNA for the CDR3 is TGCAGCGTTAGAACCGACAGGCCTAACTATGGCTACACCTTC. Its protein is CSVRTDRPNYGYTF. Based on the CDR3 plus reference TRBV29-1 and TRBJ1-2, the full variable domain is SAVISQKPSRDICQRGTSLTIQCQVDSQVTMMFWYRQQPGQSLTLIATANQGSEATYESGFVIDKFPISRPNLTFSTLTVSNMSPEDSSIYLCSVRTDRPNYGYTFGSGTRLTVV.

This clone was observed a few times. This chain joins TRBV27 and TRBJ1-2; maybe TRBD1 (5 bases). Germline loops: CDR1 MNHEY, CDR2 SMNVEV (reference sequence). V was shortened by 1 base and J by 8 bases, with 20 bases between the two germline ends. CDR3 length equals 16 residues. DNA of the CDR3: TGTGCCAGCAGTTTATTCGGTGGTACCGGGACTCAAGGCTACACCTTC. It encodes CASSLFGGTGTQGYTF.

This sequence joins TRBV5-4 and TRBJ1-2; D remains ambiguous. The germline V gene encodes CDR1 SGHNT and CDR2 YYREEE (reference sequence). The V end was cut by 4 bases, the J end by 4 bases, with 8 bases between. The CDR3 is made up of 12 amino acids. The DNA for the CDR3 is TGTGCCAGCAGCGGCGGGATCTATGGCTACACCTTC. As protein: CASSGGIYGYTF.

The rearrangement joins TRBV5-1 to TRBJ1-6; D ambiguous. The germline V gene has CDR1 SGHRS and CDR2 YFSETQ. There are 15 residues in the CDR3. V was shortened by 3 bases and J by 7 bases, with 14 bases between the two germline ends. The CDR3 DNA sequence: TGCGCCAGCAGCTACGGTCGCTCCGAAAATTCACCCCTCCACTTT. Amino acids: CASSYGRSENSPLHF. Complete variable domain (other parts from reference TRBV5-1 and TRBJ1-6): KAGVTQTPRYLIKTRGQQVTLSCSPISGHRSVSWYQQTPGQGLQFLFEYFSETQRNKGNFPGRFSGRQFSNSRSEMNVSTLELGDSALYLCASSYGRSENSPLHFGNGTRLTVT.

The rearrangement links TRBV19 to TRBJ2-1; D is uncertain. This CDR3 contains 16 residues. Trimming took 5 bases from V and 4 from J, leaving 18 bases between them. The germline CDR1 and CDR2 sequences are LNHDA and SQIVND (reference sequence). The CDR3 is CASSPRSFQTYNEQFF. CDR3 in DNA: TGTGCCAGTAGTCCCCGAAGTTTCCAGACTTACAATGAGCAGTTCTTC.

CDR3 coding DNA: TGTGCCAGCAGTCCCAAGTGGGTCAGTACAGGGTCAAGGGAGACCCAGTACTTC. Residues: CASSPKWVSTGSRETQYF. This rearrangement joins TRBV7-2 to TRBJ2-5; perhaps TRBD1 as D (6 bases). CDR1 is SGHTA, CDR2 FQGNSA, per germline. This CDR3 is built from 18 residues. The V gene lost 6 bases and the J gene lost 5 bases, with 28 bases spanning the gap.

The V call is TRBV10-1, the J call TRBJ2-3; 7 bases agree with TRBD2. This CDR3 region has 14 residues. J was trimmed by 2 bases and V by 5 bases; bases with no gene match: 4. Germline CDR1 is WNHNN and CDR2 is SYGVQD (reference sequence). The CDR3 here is CASSPSGDTDTQYF. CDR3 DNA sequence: TGCGCCAGCAGTCCAAGCGGGGACACAGATACGCAGTATTTT.

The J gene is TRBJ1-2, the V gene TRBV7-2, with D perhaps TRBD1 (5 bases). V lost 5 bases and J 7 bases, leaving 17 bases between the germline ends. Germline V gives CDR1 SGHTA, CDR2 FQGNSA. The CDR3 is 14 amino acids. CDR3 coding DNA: TGTGCCAGCAGCCCCCTGTGGGGGGTAGGTGGCTACACCTTC. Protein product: CASSPLWGVGGYTF.